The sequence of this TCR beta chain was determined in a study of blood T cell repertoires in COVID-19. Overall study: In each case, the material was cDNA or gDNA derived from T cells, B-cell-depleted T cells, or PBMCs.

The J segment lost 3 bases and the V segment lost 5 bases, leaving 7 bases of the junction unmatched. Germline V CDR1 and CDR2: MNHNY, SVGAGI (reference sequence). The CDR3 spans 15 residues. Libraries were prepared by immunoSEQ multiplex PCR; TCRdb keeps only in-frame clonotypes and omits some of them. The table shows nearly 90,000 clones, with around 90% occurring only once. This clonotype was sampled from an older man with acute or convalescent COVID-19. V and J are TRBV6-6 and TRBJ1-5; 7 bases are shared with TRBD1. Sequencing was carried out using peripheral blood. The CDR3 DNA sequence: TGTGCCAGCAGTCAGAAGGGGGCCTCCAATCAGCCCCAGCATTTT. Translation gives CASSQKGASNQPQHF.